The 2 T cell receptor beta chains below come from one sample, sequenced in a study of CD8 T cells in Susac syndrome (dated by TCRdb to between 2018 and 2021). Library preparation used the immunoSEQ multiplex PCR assay. RNA was extracted using the RNeasy kit, and roughly 0.5 to 1 ug of the RNA was reverse transcribed with random hexamers. TCRdb reprocessed the public reads (quality trimming at Q25 with fastp, clone calling with MiXCR) and kept in-frame beta chains. For every CDR3 protein sequence, its rows merge into one entry that carries the most common genes and DNA. The sample contains 200,000 to 250,000 distinct CDR3 sequences, 85% to 95% of them found a single time. 0.082% of the sample is in the top ten clones. The sequencing sample was made of CD4+ T cells from PBMCs. The receptors derive from a human donor with multiple sclerosis.

The count of this clonotype is one. The CDR3 sequence is CASSVTGRTNSPLHF. The DNA of the CDR3 is TGTGCCAGCAGTGTTACGGGGCGTACCAATTCACCCCTCCACTTT. The chain has TRBV12-3 or TRBV12-4 and TRBJ1-6, with D possibly matching TRBD1 (5 bases). The CDR3 has 15 residues. Trimming left V 5 bases short and J 7 bases short, with 15 bases between.

The rearrangement joins TRBV3-1 to TRBJ2-7; no reliable D call. The CDR3 totals 13 residues. V was shortened by 2 bases and J by 2 bases, with 7 bases between the two germline ends. The germline gives CDR1 LGHDT, CDR2 YNNKEL (reference sequence). In DNA, the CDR3 is TGTGCCAGCAGCCAACAACCAACCTACGAGCAGTACGTC. Translation gives CASSQQPTYEQYV.